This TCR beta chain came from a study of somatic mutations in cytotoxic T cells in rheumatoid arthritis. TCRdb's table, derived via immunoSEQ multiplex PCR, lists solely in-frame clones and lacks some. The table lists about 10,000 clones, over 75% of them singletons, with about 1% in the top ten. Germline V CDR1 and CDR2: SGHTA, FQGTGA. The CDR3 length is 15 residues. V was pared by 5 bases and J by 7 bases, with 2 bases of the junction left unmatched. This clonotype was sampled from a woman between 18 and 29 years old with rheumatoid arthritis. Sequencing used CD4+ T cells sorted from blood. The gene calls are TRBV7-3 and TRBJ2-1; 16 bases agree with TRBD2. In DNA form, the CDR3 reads TGTGCCAGCAGCCCGGGACTAGCGGGGGGGAATGAGCAGTTCTTC. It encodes CASSPGLAGGNEQFF.